This T cell receptor beta chain emerged from a study of long-term antiretroviral therapy in people with HIV. Study-wide points: ART adherence was not documented, and neither viral resistance nor therapy changes had any data.

This clone has a single count. The antigen remains undetermined. The samples comprised roughly 0.9-10 million cryopreserved PBMC ahead of DNA extraction. The germline V gene has CDR1 MGHRA and CDR2 YSYEKL. V lost 3 bases and J 6 bases, leaving 24 bases between the germline ends. This CDR3 region has 17 residues. Sequencing relied on immunoSEQ assay v3.0, run at survey level. The method was immunoSEQ multiplex PCR; TCRdb's version includes in-frame clones alone and lacks a portion of them. The sample contains more than 15,000 clones, under 85% of which appear only once. V usage is TRBV4-1 and J usage is TRBJ2-7; possible D gene TRBD2, 7 bases. The source of this sequence is a middle-aged woman with HIV. Sequences were derived from unsorted PBMCs, sampled 2.3 years after starting antiretroviral therapy. This CDR3 is CASSHPQWGGPTPEQYF. CDR3 coding DNA: TGCGCCAGCAGCCACCCACAGTGGGGGGGGCCTACCCCCGAGCAGTACTTC.